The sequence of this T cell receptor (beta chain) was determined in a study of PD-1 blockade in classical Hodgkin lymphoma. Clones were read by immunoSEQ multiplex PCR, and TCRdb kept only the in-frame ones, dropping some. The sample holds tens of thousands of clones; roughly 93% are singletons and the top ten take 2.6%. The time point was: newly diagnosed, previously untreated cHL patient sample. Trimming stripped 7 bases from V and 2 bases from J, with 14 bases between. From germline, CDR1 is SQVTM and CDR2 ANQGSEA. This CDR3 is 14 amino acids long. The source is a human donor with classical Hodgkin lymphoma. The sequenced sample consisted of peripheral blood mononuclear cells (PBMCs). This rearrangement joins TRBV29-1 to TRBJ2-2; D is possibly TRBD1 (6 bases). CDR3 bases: TGCAGCGCCTCCGGACAGATAAACACCGGGGAGCTGTTTTTT. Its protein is CSASGQINTGELFF.